This T cell receptor (beta chain) was identified during a study of blood T cell repertoires in COVID-19. Original handling: Amplification with reference gene primers provided the estimates of nucleated cell counts. Clones were sequenced by immunoSEQ multiplex PCR, and TCRdb holds only the in-frame ones, with some missing. V, J and clone size reflect that table, while D and trimming were determined from the DNA. The sample has about 98,000 clones, 87% seen once. The CDR3 extends over 12 amino acids. The germline CDR1 and CDR2 sequences are MNHEY and SVGAGI. V was shortened by 7 bases and J by 4 bases, with 7 bases between the two germline ends.

The specimen sequenced was peripheral blood. The genes are TRBV6-5 and TRBJ1-4; D remains ambiguous. This sequence was found in a man in his sixties or seventies with acute or convalescent COVID-19. CDR3 amino acids: CASMVSNEKLFF. CDR3 nucleotide sequence: TGTGCCAGCATGGTCAGTAATGAAAAACTGTTTTTT.